This TCR beta chain was sequenced for a study of early T cells in non-severe SARS-CoV-2 infection (dated by TCRdb to the early 2020s). In terms of the full investigation: Because TCR sequencing relied on bulk RNA taken from unsorted whole blood, pairing of alpha and beta chains was not possible.

A case-control design nested within a healthcare worker cohort in London, UK, was used, with weekly nasopharyngeal swab PCR tests and blood sampling performed. Healthcare workers were recruited between 23 and 31 March 2020, during the week of the UK lockdown, and were followed weekly for up to about 15 weeks. The method was 5' RACE. The data were produced on a NextSeq 500. In the TCR library protocol, unique molecular identifiers were attached to individual cDNA molecules to correct for PCR bias and sequencing error. Both TCR alpha and beta chains were sequenced, and tight co-correlation was observed between alpha and beta sequence abundances in each sample. The paper's processing steps were these. Decombinator V4 was used to annotate the V gene, J gene and CDR3 of the TCR sequences. TCRs were defined as expanded if a significant change between any two time points was detected under a Poisson model with p below 0.0001. Abundances of TCRs were expressed as counts per million after normalisation to the total number of TCRs sequenced in each sample. MAIT TCRs were defined by TRAV1-2 paired with TRAJ12, TRAJ20 or TRAJ33, and iNKT TCRs by TRAV10 paired with TRAJ18. VDJdb, accessed on 1 November 2021, was searched for TCRs annotated for CMV, EBV and SARS-CoV-2, and TCRs annotated for more than one antigen were excluded. Through fastp at Q25 and MiXCR, TCRdb rebuilt clones from the public reads, retaining in-frame beta chains. Each record represents a unique CDR3 protein, reported with the most common genes and DNA among its rows. The V and J calls come from TCRdb's annotation, not from the publication. For this sample the table gives 100,000 to 120,000 distinct CDR3 sequences, of which around 12% were detected only once. In total, the top ten clones hold around 4% of the sample.

Broad study findings and their caveats: VDJdb matching was skewed toward anti-spike CD8 responses, so virus-specific expansions were likely underestimated and private and CD4 specificities were missed.

The CDR1 and CDR2 encoded by the germline V gene are SGHRS and YFSETQ. The CDR3 sequence holds 15 residues, the cysteine and phenylalanine included. The DNA shown is the 45-base CDR3, in frame from base 1. V trim: 4 bases; J trim: 2 bases; unmatched bases: 5. This clonotype was counted once. Its antigen is currently not known. The sample holds no much larger clone one base away, and base qualities are not on file. One read yields weak evidence. The specimen comprised whole blood, sampled at baseline. The origin of this receptor is an adult who was a healthcare worker with PCR-confirmed SARS-CoV-2 infection or an uninfected control (not recorded which). The chain couples TRBV5-1 to TRBJ2-5, with 10 junctional bases fitting TRBD1. The CDR3 region reads CASSPGTGEQETQYF. The nucleotide sequence is TGCGCCAGCAGCCCCGGGACAGGGGAGCAAGAGACCCAGTACTTC.